The 7 T cell receptor beta chains below come from one sample, sequenced in a study of graft-versus-host responses after intestinal transplantation (dated by TCRdb to the early 2020s). Library prep was done by the immunoSEQ multiplex PCR assay. TCRdb limited this immuneACCESS table to in-frame rearrangements with V and J called. A share of clones is missing; checked studies link under half to unresolved V genes, and the rest is unexplained. This sample holds approximately 32,000 clones; about 94% were observed only once. The ten largest account for 0.65% to 0.95% of the sample. This material consisted of PBMCs, taken 16 days after intestinal transplant. The receptor set was obtained from a human patient who received an intestinal transplant, so some T cells may come from the graft donor.

This rearrangement joins TRBV5-1 to TRBJ2-7; D may be TRBD1 (6 bases). The CDR3 consists of 16 residues. V dropped 4 bases and J dropped 2 bases, with 19 bases sitting between them. CDR1 is SGHRS, CDR2 YFSETQ, per germline. The CDR3 spells CASSATPDSPTYEQYF. The DNA for the CDR3 is TGCGCCAGCAGCGCTACCCCGGACAGCCCGACCTACGAGCAGTACTTC. Variable domain in full (rest from reference TRBV5-1 and TRBJ2-7): KAGVTQTPRYLIKTRGQQVTLSCSPISGHRSVSWYQQTPGQGLQFLFEYFSETQRNKGNFPGRFSGRQFSNSRSEMNVSTLELGDSALYLCASSATPDSPTYEQYFGPGTRLTVT.

V usage is TRBV18 and J usage is TRBJ1-3, with D tentatively TRBD1 (5 bases). The germline V gene encodes CDR1 KGHSH and CDR2 LQKENI. Trimming stripped 3 bases from V and 4 bases from J, with 10 bases between. CDR3 length: 14 amino acids. CDR3 residues: CASSPPGEGNTIYF. In DNA, the CDR3 is TGTGCCAGCTCACCTCCGGGGGAAGGAAACACCATATATTTT.

This sequence joins TRBV7-8 and TRBJ2-1; TRBD2 matches 9 bases. Looked up from germline, CDR1 is SGHVS and CDR2 is FQNEAQ. This CDR3 region has 19 residues. V was clipped by 3 bases and J by 0 bases; unmatched bases: 12. The CDR3 reads CASSLKEREVPSSYNEQFF. CDR3 nucleotide sequence: TGTGCCAGCAGCTTGAAGGAGCGGGAGGTACCCAGCTCCTACAATGAGCAGTTCTTC.

J is TRBJ2-7 and V is TRBV5-1, with D perhaps matching TRBD2 (7 bases). From germline, CDR1 is SGHRS and CDR2 YFSETQ. CDR3 length: 16 amino acids. Trimming removed 2 bases from V and 2 bases from J, with 17 bases in between. DNA for the CDR3: TGCGCCAGCAGCTTACCAGGGGACTATCGAACCTACGAGCAGTACTTC. This gives the protein CASSLPGDYRTYEQYF.

The chain has TRBV18 and TRBJ2-2; the D is unclear. Germline V gene lookup returns CDR1 KGHSH and CDR2 LQKENI. This CDR3 spans 11 amino acids. V lost 6 bases and J lost 8, with 7 bases in between. DNA for the CDR3: TGTGCCAGCTCCCTGCAGGGGGAGCTGTTTTTT. Its protein is CASSLQGELFF.

This chain links TRBV4-3 with TRBJ1-2; TRBD1 matches 7 bases. The germline V gene encodes CDR1 LGHNA and CDR2 YSLEER. V shed 4 bases, J shed 1 base, and the junction held 12 bases outside the gene matches. The CDR3 sequence is 17 residues long. CDR3 amino acids: CASSRSLQGGFNYGYTF. The DNA for the CDR3 is TGCGCCAGCAGCCGATCACTCCAGGGGGGGTTTAACTATGGCTACACCTTC.

The CDR3 region has the DNA TGTGCCAGCAGTTCGGGACAGGGGACCTACGAGCAGTACTTC. This gives the protein CASSSGQGTYEQYF. The chain recombines TRBV27 with TRBJ2-7; TRBD1 aligns across 10 bases. The CDR3 sequence is 14 residues long. The ends lost 4 bases at V and 2 bases at J; junction bases unmatched: 2. Germline V gene sequence: CDR1 MNHEY, CDR2 SMNVEV (reference sequence).